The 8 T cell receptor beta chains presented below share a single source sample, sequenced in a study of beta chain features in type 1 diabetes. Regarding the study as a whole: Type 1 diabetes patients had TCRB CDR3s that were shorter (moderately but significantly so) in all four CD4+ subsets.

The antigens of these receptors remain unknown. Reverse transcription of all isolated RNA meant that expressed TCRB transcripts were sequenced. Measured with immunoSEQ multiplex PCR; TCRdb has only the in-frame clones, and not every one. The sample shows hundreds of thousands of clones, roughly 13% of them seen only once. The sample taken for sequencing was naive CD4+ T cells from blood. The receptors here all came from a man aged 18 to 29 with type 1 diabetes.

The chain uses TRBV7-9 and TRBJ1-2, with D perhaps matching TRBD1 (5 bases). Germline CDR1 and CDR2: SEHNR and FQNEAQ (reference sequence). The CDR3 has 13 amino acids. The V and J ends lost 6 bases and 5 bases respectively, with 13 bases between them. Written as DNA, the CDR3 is TGTGCCAGCAGGATGACGGGGGGATATGGCTACACCTTC. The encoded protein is CASRMTGGYGYTF. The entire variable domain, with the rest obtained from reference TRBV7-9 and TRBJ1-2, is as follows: DTGVSQNPRHKITKRGQNVTFRCDPISEHNRLYWYRQTLGQGPEFLTYFQNEAQLEKSRLLSDRFSAERPKGSFSTLEIQRTEQGDSAMYLCASRMTGGYGYTFGSGTRLTVV.

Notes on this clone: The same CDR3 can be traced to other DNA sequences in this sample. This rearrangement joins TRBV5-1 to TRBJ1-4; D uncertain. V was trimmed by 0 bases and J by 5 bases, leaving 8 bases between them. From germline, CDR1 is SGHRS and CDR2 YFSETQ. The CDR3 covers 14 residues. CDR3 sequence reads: CASSLAGVNEKLFF. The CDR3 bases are TGCGCCAGCAGCTTGGCTGGGGTGAATGAAAAACTGTTTTTT.

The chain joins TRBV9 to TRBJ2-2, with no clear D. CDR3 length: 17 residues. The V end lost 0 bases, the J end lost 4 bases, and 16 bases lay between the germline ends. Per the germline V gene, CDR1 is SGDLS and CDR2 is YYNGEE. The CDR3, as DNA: TGTGCCAGCAGCGTAGATTGGTGGCAGTCGAGCACCGGGGAGCTGTTTTTT. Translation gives CASSVDWWQSSTGELFF.

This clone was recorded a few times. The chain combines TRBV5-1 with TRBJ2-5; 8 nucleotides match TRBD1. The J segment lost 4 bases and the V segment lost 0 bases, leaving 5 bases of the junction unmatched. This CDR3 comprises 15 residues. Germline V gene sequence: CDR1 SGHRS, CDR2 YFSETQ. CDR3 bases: TGCGCCAGCAGCTTGGGACCAGGGGGCCTAGAGACCCAGTACTTC. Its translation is CASSLGPGGLETQYF.

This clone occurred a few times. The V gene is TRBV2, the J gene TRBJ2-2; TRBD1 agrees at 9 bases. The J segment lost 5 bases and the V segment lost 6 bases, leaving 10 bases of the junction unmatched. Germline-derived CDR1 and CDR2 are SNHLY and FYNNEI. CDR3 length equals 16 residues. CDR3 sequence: CASSRDRAFGTGELFF. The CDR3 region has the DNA TGTGCCAGCAGCCGGGACAGGGCCTTCGGGACCGGGGAGCTGTTTTTT. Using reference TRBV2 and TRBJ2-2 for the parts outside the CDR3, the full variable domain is EPEVTQTPSHQVTQMGQEVILRCVPISNHLYFYWYRQILGQKVEFLVSFYNNEISEKSEIFDDQFSVERPDGSNFTLKIRSTKLEDSAMYFCASSRDRAFGTGELFFGEGSRLTVL.

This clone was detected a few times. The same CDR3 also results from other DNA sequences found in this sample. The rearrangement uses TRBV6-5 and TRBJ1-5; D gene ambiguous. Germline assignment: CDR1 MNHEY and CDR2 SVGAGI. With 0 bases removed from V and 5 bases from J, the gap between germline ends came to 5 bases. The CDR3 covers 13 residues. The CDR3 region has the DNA TGTGCCAGCAGTTACTCGATAGATCAGCCCCAGCATTTT. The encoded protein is CASSYSIDQPQHF.

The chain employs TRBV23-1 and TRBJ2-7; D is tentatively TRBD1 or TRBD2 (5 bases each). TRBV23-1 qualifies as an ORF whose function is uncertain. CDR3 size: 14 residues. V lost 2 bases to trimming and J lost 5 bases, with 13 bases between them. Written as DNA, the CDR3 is TGCGCCAGCAGTCAAACCCCCCGGGGCCACGAGCAGTACTTC. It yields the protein CASSQTPRGHEQYF.

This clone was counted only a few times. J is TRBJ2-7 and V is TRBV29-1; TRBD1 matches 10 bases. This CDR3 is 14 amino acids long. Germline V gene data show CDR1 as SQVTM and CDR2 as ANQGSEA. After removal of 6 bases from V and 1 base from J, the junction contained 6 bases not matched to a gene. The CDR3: CSVYRQGASYEQYF. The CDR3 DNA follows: TGCAGCGTCTACAGACAGGGGGCTTCCTACGAGCAGTACTTC.